Each of the 18 T cell receptor beta chains below was sequenced from the same sample in a study of early T cells in non-severe SARS-CoV-2 infection. TCRdb independently ran MiXCR on the 5' RACE reads; one entry per CDR3 protein. The data show some 80,000 distinct CDR3 sequences, 8% to 13% seen once. The starting material was whole blood, obtained at baseline. The receptor set was obtained from an adult who was a healthcare worker with PCR-confirmed SARS-CoV-2 infection or an uninfected control (not recorded which).

This clonotype was found a few times. This chain uses TRBV5-1 with TRBJ2-3, with 11 bases fitting TRBD2. Germline CDR1 and CDR2: SGHRS and YFSETQ. V was clipped by 2 bases and J by 4 bases; unmatched bases: 6. The length of the CDR3 is 16 residues. CDR3 nucleotides: TGCGCCAGCAGCTTTACTAGCGGGAGAGGCCCAGATACGCAGTATTTT. It specifies CASSFTSGRGPDTQYF.

This clonotype has ten or more counts. This chain links TRBV20-1 with TRBJ2-5, with D possibly being TRBD1 (5 bases). CDR3 size: 14 residues. The ends were cut back, 3 bases at V and 2 bases at J, with 13 bases in the middle. Germline loops: CDR1 DFQATT, CDR2 SNEGSKA (reference sequence). The CDR3 is CSARGRAPQETQYF. The CDR3 region has the DNA TGCAGTGCTAGGGGGCGTGCCCCACAAGAGACCCAGTACTTC.

Ten or more counts support this clonotype. V and J are TRBV11-2 and TRBJ2-5; D may be TRBD1 (7 bases). This CDR3 contains 17 residues. V was shortened by 5 bases and J by 0 bases, with 19 bases between the two germline ends. From germline, CDR1 is SGHAT and CDR2 FQNNGV. This CDR3 is CASSQGGLATYQETQYF. In DNA form, the CDR3 reads TGTGCCAGCAGCCAGGGGGGACTCGCAACCTACCAAGAGACCCAGTACTTC.

This clonotype was seen ten or more times. The chain carries TRBV7-9 and TRBJ2-1; 11 nucleotides align to TRBD2. Germline CDR1 and CDR2: SEHNR and FQNEAQ (reference sequence). The V and J ends lost 1 base and 8 bases, in that order; junction bases with no gene match: 7. There are 16 residues in the CDR3. In DNA form, the CDR3 reads TGTGCCAGCAGCTTAGTTGTGACTAGCGGGAAGGATGAGCAGTTCTTC. Translation gives CASSLVVTSGKDEQFF.

The chain recombines TRBV12-3 or TRBV12-4 with TRBJ1-2; D perhaps matches TRBD1 (6 bases). This CDR3 is built from 13 residues. The germline V and J ends were trimmed by 7 bases and 5 bases, with 14 bases remaining between them. In DNA form, the CDR3 reads TGTGCCAGCACCCAAAGGGGGTCTTATGGCTACACCTTC. Translating it yields CASTQRGSYGYTF.

The chain joins TRBV6-6 to TRBJ1-1; no clear D. This CDR3 is 16 amino acids long. The germline V gene encodes CDR1 MNHNY and CDR2 SVGAGI (reference sequence). The V end lost 6 bases, the J end lost 1 base, and 18 bases lay between the germline ends. CDR3: CASRPWYEQSNTEAFF. The CDR3 nucleotides read TGTGCCAGCAGACCCTGGTACGAACAGTCGAACACTGAAGCTTTCTTT.

This clonotype was observed a handful of times. The gene calls are TRBV5-1 and TRBJ2-3; maybe TRBD2 (6 bases). The CDR3 runs 13 residues. Looked up from germline, CDR1 is SGHRS and CDR2 is YFSETQ. The V end lost 3 bases, the J end lost 4 bases, and 9 bases lay between the germline ends. CDR3 bases: TGCGCCAGCAGCTCCCCGGGAGCAGATACGCAGTATTTT. Protein product: CASSSPGADTQYF.

This clonotype showed up many times. This chain joins TRBV28 and TRBJ2-6; a possible D gene is TRBD1 (6 bases). Germline values: CDR1 MDHEN, CDR2 SYDVKM. Trimming shortened V by 5 bases and J by 2 bases, and 22 bases separated the two germline ends. The CDR3 totals 19 residues. The CDR3 sequence is CASSPTARDNVPGANVLTF. The CDR3 coding sequence is TGTGCCAGCAGTCCCACTGCCCGGGACAACGTACCTGGGGCCAACGTCCTGACTTTC.

V usage is TRBV4-2 and J usage is TRBJ2-7; tentatively, D is TRBD2 (5 bases). The CDR3 loop spans 16 amino acids. Trimming removed 0 bases at V and 3 bases at J, with 15 bases between. From germline, CDR1 is LGHNA and CDR2 YNFKEQ. Written as DNA, the CDR3 is TGTGCCAGCAGCCAAGAACGCACGGGATCGGGCTACGAGCAGTACTTC. The encoded protein is CASSQERTGSGYEQYF.

The J gene is TRBJ1-1, the V gene TRBV5-1; D unresolved. This CDR3 comprises 15 residues. The germline CDR1 and CDR2 sequences are SGHRS and YFSETQ. Trimming took 0 bases from V and 2 from J, leaving 11 bases between them. The CDR3 bases are TGCGCCAGCAGCTTGGCCCCGGCAGTTAACACTGAAGCTTTCTTT. This encodes CASSLAPAVNTEAFF.

This clonotype was seen at least ten times. The rearrangement uses TRBV10-3 and TRBJ2-3; TRBD2 might be the D (5 bases). V was trimmed by 0 bases and J by 7 bases, leaving 11 bases between them. Germline-derived CDR1 and CDR2 are ENHRY and SYGVKD. There are 14 residues in the CDR3. The CDR3 loop is CAISESGEGYTQYF. The CDR3 coding sequence is TGTGCCATCAGTGAGTCAGGCGAGGGTTATACGCAGTATTTT.

There are a few counts of this clonotype. The CDR3 nucleotides are TGTGCCAGCAGTTTAACAGAGAACATTCAGTACTTC. Protein product: CASSLTENIQYF. The chain is built from TRBV28 and TRBJ2-4; D not certain. V was pared by 2 bases and J by 7 bases, with 6 bases between. The CDR3 is 12 residues long. Germline loops: CDR1 MDHEN, CDR2 SYDVKM.

This clonotype was counted between two and nine times. V is TRBV7-9 and J is TRBJ1-2; 7 nucleotides line up with TRBD1. CDR3 length equals 15 residues. Germline CDR1 is SEHNR and CDR2 is FQNEAQ (reference sequence). J was trimmed by 2 bases and V by 5 bases; bases with no gene match: 8. CDR3 protein: CASSPPWDRNYGYTF. The CDR3 nucleotides are TGTGCCAGCAGCCCGCCCTGGGACAGAAACTATGGCTACACCTTC.

This clonotype has only a few counts. J is TRBJ2-7 and V is TRBV2, with TRBD2 matching 9 bases. The CDR3 loop spans 15 amino acids. From germline, CDR1 is SNHLY and CDR2 FYNNEI. After removal of 6 bases from V and 5 bases from J, the junction contained 11 bases not matched to a gene. The CDR3 loop is CASSNGGRGMDEQYF. CDR3 bases: TGTGCCAGCAGCAATGGCGGGAGGGGGATGGACGAGCAGTACTTC.

This clonotype appeared many times. The genes are TRBV7-9 and TRBJ2-7, with 11 bases aligning to TRBD1. This CDR3 comprises 14 residues. From germline, CDR1 is SEHNR and CDR2 FQNEAQ (reference sequence). V was clipped by 5 bases and J by 5 bases; unmatched bases: 5. CDR3 sequence: CASSRDRGIHEQYF. CDR3 bases: TGTGCCAGCAGCCGGGACAGGGGGATCCACGAGCAGTACTTC.

This clonotype was counted between two and nine times. This sequence joins TRBV4-2 and TRBJ2-1; D could derive from TRBD1 or TRBD2 (5 bases each). Germline-derived CDR1 and CDR2 are LGHNA and YNFKEQ. This CDR3 has 16 amino acids. Trimming shortened V by 0 bases and J by 4 bases, and 13 bases separated the two germline ends. The CDR3 protein is CASSQDGRQTYNEQFF. For the CDR3, the DNA is TGTGCCAGCAGCCAAGATGGGAGACAGACTTACAATGAGCAGTTCTTC.

This clonotype was seen ten or more times. This chain connects TRBV5-4 to TRBJ2-1, with TRBD2 matching 11 bases. V was clipped by 0 bases and J by 5 bases; unmatched bases: 4. This CDR3 region has 16 residues. Germline V lookup: CDR1 SGHNT, CDR2 YYREEE (reference sequence). CDR3 region: CASSLALAGGHNEQFF. The CDR3 DNA follows: TGTGCCAGCAGCTTGGCTCTAGCGGGAGGCCACAATGAGCAGTTCTTC.

The rearrangement links TRBV3-1 to TRBJ1-2; D is unclear. Germline CDR1 reads LGHDT; CDR2 reads YNNKEL (reference sequence). This CDR3 has 12 residues. Between the trimmed V and J ends, which lost 7 bases and 4 bases, there was a span of 10 bases. CDR3 nucleotide sequence: TGTGCCAGCAAAAAGGGAACCTATGGCTACACCTTC. Its protein product is CASKKGTYGYTF. Using reference TRBV3-1 and TRBJ1-2 for the parts outside the CDR3, the full variable domain is DTAVSQTPKYLVTQMGNDKSIKCEQNLGHDTMYWYKQDSKKFLKIMFSYNNKELIINETVPNRFSPKSPDKAHLNLHINSLELGDSAVYFCASKKGTYGYTFGSGTRLTVV.